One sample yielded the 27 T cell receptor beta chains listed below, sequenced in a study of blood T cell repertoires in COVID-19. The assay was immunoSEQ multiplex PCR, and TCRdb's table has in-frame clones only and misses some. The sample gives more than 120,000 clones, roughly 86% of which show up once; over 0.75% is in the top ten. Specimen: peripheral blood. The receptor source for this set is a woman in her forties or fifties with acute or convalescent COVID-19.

CDR3 coding DNA: TGCAGCGTTGCGGACAGGAGAGTTAACTATGGCTACACCTTC. The encoded protein is CSVADRRVNYGYTF. The genes are TRBV29-1 and TRBJ1-2; 7 positions match TRBD1. Germline V CDR1 and CDR2: SQVTM, ANQGSEA. CDR3 size: 14 residues. Unmatched junction bases numbered 6, after V lost 4 bases and J lost 1 base. Complete variable domain (other parts from reference TRBV29-1 and TRBJ1-2): SAVISQKPSRDICQRGTSLTIQCQVDSQVTMMFWYRQQPGQSLTLIATANQGSEATYESGFVIDKFPISRPNLTFSTLTVSNMSPEDSSIYLCSVADRRVNYGYTFGSGTRLTVV.

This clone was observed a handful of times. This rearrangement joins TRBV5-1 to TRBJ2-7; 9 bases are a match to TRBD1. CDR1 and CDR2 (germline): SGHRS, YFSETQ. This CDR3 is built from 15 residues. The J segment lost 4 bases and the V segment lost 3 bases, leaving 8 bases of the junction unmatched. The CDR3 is CASSSTGGGNYEQYF. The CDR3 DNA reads TGCGCCAGCAGCTCCACAGGGGGCGGAAATTACGAGCAGTACTTC. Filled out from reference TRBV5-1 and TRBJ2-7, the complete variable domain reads KAGVTQTPRYLIKTRGQQVTLSCSPISGHRSVSWYQQTPGQGLQFLFEYFSETQRNKGNFPGRFSGRQFSNSRSEMNVSTLELGDSALYLCASSSTGGGNYEQYFGPGTRLTVT.

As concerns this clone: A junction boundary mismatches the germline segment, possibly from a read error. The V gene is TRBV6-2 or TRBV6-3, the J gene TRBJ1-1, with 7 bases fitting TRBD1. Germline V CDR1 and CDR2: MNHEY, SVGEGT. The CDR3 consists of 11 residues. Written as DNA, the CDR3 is TGTGCCAGCAGCCCGGGGACAGTCATCGTCTTT. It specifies CASSPGTVIVF.

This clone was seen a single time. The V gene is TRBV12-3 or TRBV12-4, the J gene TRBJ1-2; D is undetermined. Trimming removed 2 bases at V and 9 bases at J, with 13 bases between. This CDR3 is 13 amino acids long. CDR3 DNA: TGTGCCAGCAGTTTACAGGTGGCAGTCCGCTACACCTTC. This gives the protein CASSLQVAVRYTF.

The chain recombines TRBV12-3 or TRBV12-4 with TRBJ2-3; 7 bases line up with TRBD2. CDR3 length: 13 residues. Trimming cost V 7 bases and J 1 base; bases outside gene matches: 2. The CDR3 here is CASKSGGTDTQYF. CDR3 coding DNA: TGTGCCAGCAAGAGCGGGGGCACAGATACGCAGTATTTT.

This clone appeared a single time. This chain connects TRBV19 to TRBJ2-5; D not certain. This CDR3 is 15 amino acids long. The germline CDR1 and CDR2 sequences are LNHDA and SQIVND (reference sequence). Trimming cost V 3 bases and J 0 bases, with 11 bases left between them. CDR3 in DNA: TGTGCCAGTAGTATCGACAACACCTACCAAGAGACCCAGTACTTC. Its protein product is CASSIDNTYQETQYF.

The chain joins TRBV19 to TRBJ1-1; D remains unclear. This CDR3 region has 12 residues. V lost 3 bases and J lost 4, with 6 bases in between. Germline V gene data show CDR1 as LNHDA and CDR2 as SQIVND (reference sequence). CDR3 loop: CASSMSSTEAFF. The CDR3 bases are TGTGCCAGTAGTATGAGTTCCACTGAAGCTTTCTTT.

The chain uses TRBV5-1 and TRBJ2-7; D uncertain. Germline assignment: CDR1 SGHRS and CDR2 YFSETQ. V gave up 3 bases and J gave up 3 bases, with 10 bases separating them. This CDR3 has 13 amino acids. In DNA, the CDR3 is TGCGCCAGCAGCTATTTTCCGGGCTACGAGCAGTACTTC. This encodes CASSYFPGYEQYF.

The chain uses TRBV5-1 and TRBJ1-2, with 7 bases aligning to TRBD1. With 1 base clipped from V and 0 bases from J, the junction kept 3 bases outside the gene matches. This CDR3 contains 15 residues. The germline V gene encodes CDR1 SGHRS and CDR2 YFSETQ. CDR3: CASSLSGTANYGYTF. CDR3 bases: TGCGCCAGCAGCTTGTCAGGGACAGCTAACTATGGCTACACCTTC.

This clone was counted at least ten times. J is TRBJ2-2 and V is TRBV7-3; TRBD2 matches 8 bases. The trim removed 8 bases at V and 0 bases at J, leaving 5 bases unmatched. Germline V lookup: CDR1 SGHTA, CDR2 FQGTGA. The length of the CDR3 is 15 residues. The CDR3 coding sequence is TGTGCCAGCTCCCTGGGACTAGCGAACACCGGGGAGCTGTTTTTT. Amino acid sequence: CASSLGLANTGELFF.

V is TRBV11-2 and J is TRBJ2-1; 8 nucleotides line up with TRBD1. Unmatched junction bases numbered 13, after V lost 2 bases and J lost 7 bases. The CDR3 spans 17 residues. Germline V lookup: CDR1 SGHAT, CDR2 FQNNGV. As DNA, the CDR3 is TGTGCCAGCAGCTTAATCAACACCCGGGACAGGCCTAATGAGCAGTTCTTC. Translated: CASSLINTRDRPNEQFF.

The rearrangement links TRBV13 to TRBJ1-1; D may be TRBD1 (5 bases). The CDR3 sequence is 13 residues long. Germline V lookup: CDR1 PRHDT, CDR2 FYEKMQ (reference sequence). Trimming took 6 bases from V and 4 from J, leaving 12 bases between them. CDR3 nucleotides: TGTGCCAGCAGTGGGGGGGGAAGCACTGAAGCTTTCTTT. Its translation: CASSGGGSTEAFF.

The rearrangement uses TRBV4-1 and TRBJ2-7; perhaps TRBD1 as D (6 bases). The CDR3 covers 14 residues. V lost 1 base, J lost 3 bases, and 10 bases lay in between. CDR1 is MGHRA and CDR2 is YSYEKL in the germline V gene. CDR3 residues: CASSQGQANYEQYF. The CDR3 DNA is TGCGCCAGCAGCCAAGGACAGGCAAACTACGAGCAGTACTTC.

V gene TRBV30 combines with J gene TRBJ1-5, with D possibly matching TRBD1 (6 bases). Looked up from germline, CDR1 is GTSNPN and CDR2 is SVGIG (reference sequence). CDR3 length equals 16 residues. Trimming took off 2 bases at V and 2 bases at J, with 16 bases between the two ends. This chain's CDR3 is CAWSIRDTGGNQPQHF. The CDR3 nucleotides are TGTGCCTGGAGTATCCGGGACACTGGAGGCAATCAGCCCCAGCATTTT.

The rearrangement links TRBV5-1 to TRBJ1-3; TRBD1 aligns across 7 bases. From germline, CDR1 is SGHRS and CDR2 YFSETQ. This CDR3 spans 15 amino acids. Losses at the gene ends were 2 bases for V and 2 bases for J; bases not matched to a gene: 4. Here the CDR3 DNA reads TGCGCCAGCAGCTTACAGGGGAGAGCTGGAAACACCATATATTTT. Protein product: CASSLQGRAGNTIYF.

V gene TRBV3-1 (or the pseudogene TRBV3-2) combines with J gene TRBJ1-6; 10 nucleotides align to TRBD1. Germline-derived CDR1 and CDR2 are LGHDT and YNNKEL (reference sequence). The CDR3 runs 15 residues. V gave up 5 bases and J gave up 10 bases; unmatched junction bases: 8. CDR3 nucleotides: TGTGCCAGCAGCAGCTGGGACAGGGGTTACTCACCCCTCCACTTT. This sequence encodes CASSSWDRGYSPLHF.

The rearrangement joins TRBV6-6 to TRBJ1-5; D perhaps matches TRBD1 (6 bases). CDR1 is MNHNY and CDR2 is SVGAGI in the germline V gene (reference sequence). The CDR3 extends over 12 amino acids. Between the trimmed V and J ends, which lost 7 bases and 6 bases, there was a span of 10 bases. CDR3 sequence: CASTLGGQPQHF. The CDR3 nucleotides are TGTGCCAGCACATTAGGGGGTCAGCCCCAGCATTTT.

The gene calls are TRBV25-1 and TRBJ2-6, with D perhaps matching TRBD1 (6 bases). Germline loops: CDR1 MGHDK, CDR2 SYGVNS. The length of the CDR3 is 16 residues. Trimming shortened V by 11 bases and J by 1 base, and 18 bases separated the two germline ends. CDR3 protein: CAVIQGRLSGANVLTF. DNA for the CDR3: TGTGCCGTTATACAGGGCCGCCTTTCTGGGGCCAACGTCCTGACTTTC. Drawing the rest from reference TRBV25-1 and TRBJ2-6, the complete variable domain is EADIYQTPRYLVIGTGKKITLECSQTMGHDKMYWYQQDPGMELHLIHYSYGVNSTEKGDLSSESTVSRIRTEHFPLTLESARPSHTSQYLCAVIQGRLSGANVLTFGAGSRLTVL.

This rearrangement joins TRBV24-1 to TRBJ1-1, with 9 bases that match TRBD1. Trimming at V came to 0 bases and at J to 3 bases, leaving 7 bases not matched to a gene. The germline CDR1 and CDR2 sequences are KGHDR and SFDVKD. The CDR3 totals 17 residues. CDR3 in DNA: TGTGCCACCAGTGATTTGCCCGGGACAGGGCTGGACACTGAAGCTTTCTTT. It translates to CATSDLPGTGLDTEAFF.

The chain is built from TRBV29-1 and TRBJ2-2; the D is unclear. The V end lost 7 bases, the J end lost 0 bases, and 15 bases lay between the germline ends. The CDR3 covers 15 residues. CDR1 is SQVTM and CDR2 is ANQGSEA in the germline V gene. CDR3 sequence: CSAPLSRANTGELFF. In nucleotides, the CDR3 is TGCAGCGCCCCCCTAAGTCGCGCGAACACCGGGGAGCTGTTTTTT.

The DNA of the CDR3 is TGTGCCAGCAGCTCAGGGGGCCCGGGAGCTGAAGCTTTCTTT. It specifies CASSSGGPGAEAFF. The J gene is TRBJ1-1, the V gene TRBV11-3, with 8 bases fitting TRBD1. CDR3 size: 14 residues. In germline, CDR1 is SGHNT, CDR2 YENEEA. With 4 bases clipped from V and 6 bases from J, the junction kept 7 bases outside the gene matches.

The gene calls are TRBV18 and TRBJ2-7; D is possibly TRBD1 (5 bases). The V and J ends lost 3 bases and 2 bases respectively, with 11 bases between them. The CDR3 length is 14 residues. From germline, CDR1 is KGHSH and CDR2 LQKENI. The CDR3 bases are TGTGCCAGCTCACCGGTAGACAGACCCTACGAGCAGTACTTC. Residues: CASSPVDRPYEQYF.

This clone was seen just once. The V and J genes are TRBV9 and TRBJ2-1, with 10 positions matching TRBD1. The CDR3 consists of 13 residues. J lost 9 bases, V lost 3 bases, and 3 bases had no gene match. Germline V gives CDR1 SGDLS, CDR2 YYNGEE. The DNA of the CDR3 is TGTGCCAGCAGCGGGGACAGGGGTCTTGAGCAGTTCTTC. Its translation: CASSGDRGLEQFF. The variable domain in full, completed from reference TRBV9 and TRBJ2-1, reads DSGVTQTPKHLITATGQRVTLRCSPRSGDLSVYWYQQSLDQGLQFLIQYYNGEERAKGNILERFSAQQFPDLHSELNLSSLELGDSALYFCASSGDRGLEQFFGPGTRLTVL.

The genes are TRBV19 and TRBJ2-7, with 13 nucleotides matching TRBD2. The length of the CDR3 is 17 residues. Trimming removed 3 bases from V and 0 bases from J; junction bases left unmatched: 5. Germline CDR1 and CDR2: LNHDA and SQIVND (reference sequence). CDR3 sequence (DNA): TGTGCCAGTAGTATCCCCGGACTAGCGGGGGCCTCCTACGAGCAGTACTTC. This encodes CASSIPGLAGASYEQYF.

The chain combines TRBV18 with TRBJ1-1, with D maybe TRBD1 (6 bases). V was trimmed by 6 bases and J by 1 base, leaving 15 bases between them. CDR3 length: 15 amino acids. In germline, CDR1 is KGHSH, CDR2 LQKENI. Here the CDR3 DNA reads TGTGCCAGCTCCCTATGGCAGGGGCCGAACACTGAAGCTTTCTTT. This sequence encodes CASSLWQGPNTEAFF.

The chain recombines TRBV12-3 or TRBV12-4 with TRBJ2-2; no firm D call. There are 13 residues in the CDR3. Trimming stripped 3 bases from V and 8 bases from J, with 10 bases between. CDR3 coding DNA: TGTGCCAGCAGTTTGGGCATCTGGGGGGAGCTGTTTTTT. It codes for CASSLGIWGELFF.

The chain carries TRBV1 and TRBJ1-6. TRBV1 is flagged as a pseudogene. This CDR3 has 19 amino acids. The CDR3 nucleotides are TGCACCAGCAGCCAAGATGGGGGGGGCCATAGCTCCTATAATTCACCCCTCCACTTT. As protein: CTSSQDGGGHSSYNSPLHF.